A single T cell receptor beta chain is shown here with its context. Germline assignment: CDR1 SGHAT and CDR2 FQDESV (reference sequence). V lost 2 bases to trimming and J lost 7 bases; unmatched junction nucleotides: 5. The CDR3 runs 16 residues. This sample stems from a study of CD8+CD57+ T cells in acquired aplastic anemia. Flow cytometry had shown expanded CD8+CD57+ cells in the patients chosen for sequencing. No therapy was given to patients before blood sampling. The template used for profiling TCR beta VDJ and CDR3 was genomic DNA. TCRdb independently ran MiXCR on the reads; one entry per CDR3 protein. The table records under 500,000 distinct CDR3 sequences, over 25% of them present only once.

The V and J genes are TRBV11-1 and TRBJ1-6; 10 bases are a match to TRBD1. Source material: sorted CD4+, CD8+, or CD8+CD57+ T cells (not recorded which) from PBMCs. The source of this sequence is a human donor with aplastic anemia. DNA for the CDR3: TGTGCCAGCAGCTTACCCGACAGGGGGCGGAATTCACCCCTCCACTTT. This sequence encodes CASSLPDRGRNSPLHF.